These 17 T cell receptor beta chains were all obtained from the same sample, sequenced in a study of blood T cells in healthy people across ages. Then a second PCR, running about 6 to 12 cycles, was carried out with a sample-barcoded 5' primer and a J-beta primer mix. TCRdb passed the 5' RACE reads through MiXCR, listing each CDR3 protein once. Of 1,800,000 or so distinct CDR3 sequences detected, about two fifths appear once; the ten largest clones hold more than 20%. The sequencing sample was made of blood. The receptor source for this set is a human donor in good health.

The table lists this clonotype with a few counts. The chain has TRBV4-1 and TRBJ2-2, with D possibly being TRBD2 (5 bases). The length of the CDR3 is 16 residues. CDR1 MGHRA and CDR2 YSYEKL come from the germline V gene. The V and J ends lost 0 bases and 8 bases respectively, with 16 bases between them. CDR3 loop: CASSQDRGLEMGELFF. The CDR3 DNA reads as TGCGCCAGCAGCCAAGATCGTGGACTCGAGATGGGGGAGCTGTTTTTT.

The CDR3 DNA is TGCAGTGCTAGAAATAGGATGACTAGCGGAGCTGAAGAGACCCAGTACTTC. Its translation is CSARNRMTSGAEETQYF. The V gene is TRBV20-1, the J gene TRBJ2-5; TRBD2 matches at 9 bases. After removal of 2 bases from V and 3 bases from J, the junction contained 13 bases not matched to a gene. This CDR3 has 17 amino acids. CDR1 is DFQATT and CDR2 is SNEGSKA in the germline V gene (reference sequence).

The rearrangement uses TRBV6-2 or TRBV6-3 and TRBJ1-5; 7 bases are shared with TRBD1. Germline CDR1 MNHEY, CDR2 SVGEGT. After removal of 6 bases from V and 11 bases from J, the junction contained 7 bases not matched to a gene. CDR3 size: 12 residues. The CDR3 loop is CASSQRDRTQHF. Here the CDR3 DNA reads TGTGCCAGCAGCCAGAGGGACAGAACCCAGCATTTT.

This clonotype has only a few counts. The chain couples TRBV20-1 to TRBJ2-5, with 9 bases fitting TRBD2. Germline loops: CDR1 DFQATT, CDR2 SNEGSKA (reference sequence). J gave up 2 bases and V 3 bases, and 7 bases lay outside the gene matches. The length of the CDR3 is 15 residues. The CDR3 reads CSASSLAGRQETQYF. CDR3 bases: TGCAGTGCTAGTTCTCTAGCGGGGCGGCAAGAGACCCAGTACTTC.

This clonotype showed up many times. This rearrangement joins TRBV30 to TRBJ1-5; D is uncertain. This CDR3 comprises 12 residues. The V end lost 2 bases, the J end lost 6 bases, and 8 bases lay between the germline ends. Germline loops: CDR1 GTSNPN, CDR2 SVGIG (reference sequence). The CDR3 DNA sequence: TGTGCCTGGAGTTTCAATGGTCAGCCCCAGCATTTT. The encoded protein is CAWSFNGQPQHF.

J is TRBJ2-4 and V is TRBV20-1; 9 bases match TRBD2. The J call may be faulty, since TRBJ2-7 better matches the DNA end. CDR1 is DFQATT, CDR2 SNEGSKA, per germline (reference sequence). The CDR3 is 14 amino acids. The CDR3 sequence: CSARAQRGAYEQYF. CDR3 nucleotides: TGCAGTGCCAGGGCCCAGCGGGGGGCCTACGAGCAGTACTTC.

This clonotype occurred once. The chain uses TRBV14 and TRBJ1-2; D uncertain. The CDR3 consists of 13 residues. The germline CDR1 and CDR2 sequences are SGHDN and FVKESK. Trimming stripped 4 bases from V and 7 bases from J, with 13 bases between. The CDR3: CASSRSLAGGYTF. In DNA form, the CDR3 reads TGTGCCAGCAGCCGGTCTTTAGCGGGTGGCTACACCTTC.

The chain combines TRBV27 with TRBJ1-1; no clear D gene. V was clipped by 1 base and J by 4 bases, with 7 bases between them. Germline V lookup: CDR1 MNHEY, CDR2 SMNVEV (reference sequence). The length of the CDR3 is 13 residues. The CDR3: CASSLWGVTEAFF. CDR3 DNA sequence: TGTGCCAGCAGTTTATGGGGAGTCACTGAAGCTTTCTTT.

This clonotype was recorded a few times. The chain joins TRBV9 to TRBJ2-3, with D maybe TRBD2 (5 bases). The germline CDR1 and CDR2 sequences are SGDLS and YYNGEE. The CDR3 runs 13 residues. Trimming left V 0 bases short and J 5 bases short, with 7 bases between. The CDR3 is CASSVGRGDTQYF. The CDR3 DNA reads TGTGCCAGCAGCGTAGGACGGGGAGATACGCAGTATTTT.

DNA of the CDR3: TGTGCCAGCAGCCGCCAGGGACAGGGGGTTGGTGGCTACACCTTC. Its protein product is CASSRQGQGVGGYTF. This chain uses TRBV7-6 with TRBJ1-2; 11 positions match TRBD1. Trimming took 5 bases from V and 7 from J; bases not matched to a gene: 9. Looked up from germline, CDR1 is SGHVS and CDR2 is FNYEAQ. This CDR3 is built from 15 residues.

DNA for the CDR3: TGTGCCAGCAGCTTCTCTAGCGGGCAAACAGATACGCAGTATTTT. It specifies CASSFSSGQTDTQYF. The rearrangement uses TRBV7-2 and TRBJ2-3; 8 bases fit TRBD2. The CDR3 contains 15 residues. V dropped 3 bases and J dropped 3; count of bases not matched to a gene: 5. Per the germline V gene, CDR1 is SGHTA and CDR2 is FQGNSA.

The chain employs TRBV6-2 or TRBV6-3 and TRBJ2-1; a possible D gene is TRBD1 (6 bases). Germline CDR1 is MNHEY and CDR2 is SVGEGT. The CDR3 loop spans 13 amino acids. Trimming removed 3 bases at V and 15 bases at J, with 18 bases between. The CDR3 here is CASSYPGTIALFF. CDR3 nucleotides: TGTGCCAGCAGTTATCCCGGGACAATCGCCCTGTTCTTC.

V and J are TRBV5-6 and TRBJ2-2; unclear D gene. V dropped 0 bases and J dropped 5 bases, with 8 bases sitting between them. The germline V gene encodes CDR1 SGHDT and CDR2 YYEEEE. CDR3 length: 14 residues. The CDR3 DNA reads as TGTGCCAGCAGCTTGGACGTTGTGACCGGGGAGCTGTTTTTT. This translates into CASSLDVVTGELFF.

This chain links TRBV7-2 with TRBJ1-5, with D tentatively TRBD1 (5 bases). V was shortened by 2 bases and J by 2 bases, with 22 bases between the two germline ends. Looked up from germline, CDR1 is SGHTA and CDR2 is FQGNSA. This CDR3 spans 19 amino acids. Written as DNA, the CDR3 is TGTGCCAGCAGCTTATGGGGCCAGGGCAGAAGGGAGGGCAATCAGCCCCAGCATTTT. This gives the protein CASSLWGQGRREGNQPQHF. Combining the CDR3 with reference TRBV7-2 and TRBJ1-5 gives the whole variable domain GAGVSQSPSNKVTEKGKDVELRCDPISGHTALYWYRQSLGQGLEFLIYFQGNSAPDKSGLPSDRFSAERTGGSVSTLTIQRTQQEDSAVYLCASSLWGQGRREGNQPQHFGDGTRLSIL.

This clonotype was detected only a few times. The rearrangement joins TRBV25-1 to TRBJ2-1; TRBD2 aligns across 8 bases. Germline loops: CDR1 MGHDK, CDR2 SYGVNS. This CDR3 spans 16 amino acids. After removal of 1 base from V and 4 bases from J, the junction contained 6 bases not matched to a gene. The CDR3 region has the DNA TGTGCCAGCAGTGAATGGAACAGCGGGGGTTACAATGAGCAGTTCTTC. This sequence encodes CASSEWNSGGYNEQFF.

The DNA for the CDR3 is TGTGCCAGCAGCCCTCAGGGGATCGCAGATACGCAGTATTTT. Encoded protein: CASSPQGIADTQYF. The J gene is TRBJ2-3, the V gene TRBV21-1; no DNA check was done on the table's D call, TRBD1. TRBV21-1 is a pseudogene locus. The CDR3 has 14 residues.

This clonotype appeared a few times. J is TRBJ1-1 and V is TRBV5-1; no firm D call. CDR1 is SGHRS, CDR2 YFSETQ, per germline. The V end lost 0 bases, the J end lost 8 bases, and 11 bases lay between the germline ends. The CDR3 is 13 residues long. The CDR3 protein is CASSLVLAGEAFF. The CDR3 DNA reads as TGCGCCAGCAGCTTGGTCTTGGCAGGAGAAGCTTTCTTT. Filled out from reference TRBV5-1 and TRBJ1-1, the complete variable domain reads KAGVTQTPRYLIKTRGQQVTLSCSPISGHRSVSWYQQTPGQGLQFLFEYFSETQRNKGNFPGRFSGRQFSNSRSEMNVSTLELGDSALYLCASSLVLAGEAFFGQGTRLTVV.